This T cell receptor beta chain emerged from a study of T cell clonotyping in hematopoietic cell transplantation. Study-level results: Broader posttransplant TCR repertoire diversity was predicted by graft donor and pretransplant recipient Inverse Simpson Index values.

V lost 3 bases and J 3 bases, leaving 3 bases between the germline ends. CDR3 length equals 12 residues. Germline V gene lookup returns CDR1 SGHRS and CDR2 YFSETQ. Measured with immunoSEQ multiplex PCR; TCRdb has only the in-frame clones, and not every one. This sample has 8,700 or so clones, with approximately 85% found just once. Blood collection times were about day -28 and days 30, 100, 180 posttransplant. Notes on this clone: The antigen is undetermined.

The chain has TRBV5-1 and TRBJ1-4; no clear D. Material: PBMCs, obtained 180 days after allogeneic stem cell transplant. The source is a female patient between 30 and 40 years old who had an allogeneic stem cell transplant, so the T cells may come from the graft donor. Some clones in this sample may be carry-over from other donors' samples. CDR3 DNA: TGCGCCAGCAGCTCCCCTAATGAAAAACTGTTTTTT. Translated: CASSSPNEKLFF.